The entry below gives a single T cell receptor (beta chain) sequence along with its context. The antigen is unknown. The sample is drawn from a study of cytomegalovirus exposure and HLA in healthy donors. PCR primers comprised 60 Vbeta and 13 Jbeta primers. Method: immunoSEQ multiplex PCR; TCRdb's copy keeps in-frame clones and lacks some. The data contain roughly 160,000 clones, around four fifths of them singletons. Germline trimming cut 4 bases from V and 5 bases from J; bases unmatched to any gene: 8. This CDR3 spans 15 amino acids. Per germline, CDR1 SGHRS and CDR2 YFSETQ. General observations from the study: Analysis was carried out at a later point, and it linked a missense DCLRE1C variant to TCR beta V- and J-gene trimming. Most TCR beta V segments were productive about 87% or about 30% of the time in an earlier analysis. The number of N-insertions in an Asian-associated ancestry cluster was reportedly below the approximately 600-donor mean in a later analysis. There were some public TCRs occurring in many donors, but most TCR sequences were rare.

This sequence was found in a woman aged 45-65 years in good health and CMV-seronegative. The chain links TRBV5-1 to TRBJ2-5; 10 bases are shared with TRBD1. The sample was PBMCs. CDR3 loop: CASSVRQGARETQYF. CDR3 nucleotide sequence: TGCGCCAGCAGCGTCCGACAGGGGGCGAGGGAGACCCAGTACTTC.